This TCR beta chain was profiled in a study of cytomegalovirus exposure and HLA in healthy donors (dated by TCRdb to 2016 to 2017). In the study overall: An earlier analysis of roughly 500 of the donors reported 276 Gb of sequence data and 100 million to 120 million unique TCR beta sequences obtained from about 170 million T cells. The study combined high-throughput TCR immunosequencing, statistical association of individual TCRs with disease status, and machine learning to predict cytomegalovirus infection status. Among a few hundred genotyped donors of the cohort, an average of approximately 240,000 unique TCR beta nucleotide sequences were sequenced per donor, roughly 20% of them non-productive. Using immunosequencing, the study profiled T cell repertoires from about 620 subjects and related those repertoires to cytomegalovirus serostatus. An early release that covered about 600 HLA-typed donors contained 300 to 350 gigabases of sequencing data and around 80 million unique TCR sequences. Five DR-DQ haplotypes were handled as single units for association and clustering because linkage in the cohort was strong. In the later analysis, no new phenotypic data were used to find candidate immune exposures; instead, reliance was placed on TCR beta sequences and their occurrence across donors. The study aimed to test whether signatures of past pathogen exposure could be identified by cataloging public T cell receptors. A later genetic analysis used genome-wide SNP genotypes for 398 of the 666 donors, treating that subset as a discovery cohort. All discovery cohort repertoires had been generated on a single sequencing platform. Both class I and class II loci were covered by HLA typing, at four-digit resolution. An earlier analysis of more than 450 of the donors used high-throughput TCR beta sequencing to judge whether each TCR beta V gene segment behaved as functional or pseudogenic. Donor age, sex, ethnicity and CMV serostatus were compiled together with the repertoire data. The number of donors typed differed by locus, with about 629-630 for A, B, C, DRB1 and DQB1, around 500 for DQA1, under 610 for DPA1, and 450 to 480 for DPB1. In a later analysis, previously published TCR beta repertoires from 666 donors were re-analyzed and high-resolution HLA genotyping was added so that TCR occurrence patterns could be studied. Along with the roughly 670-subject first cohort, a separate validation cohort of over 90 different subjects was used. Among the roughly 370 genotyped donors, around 81% belonged to the genetic ancestry cluster associated with self-reported Caucasian donors.

What the authors observed across the whole study: Roughly uniform sequencing depth across donors was assumed in presence/absence analyses, although this assumption may not hold. When HLA alleles, especially DR and DQ, strongly co-occurred, TCR associations were difficult to assign to individual alleles. A later analysis reported that several top co-occurrence clusters appeared linked to parvovirus B19, influenza, CMV and Epstein-Barr virus. Correlated functional status among segregating V segments might reflect linkage disequilibrium, but an unknown experimental factor could not be ruled out. A later genetic analysis associated a missense DCLRE1C variant with V-gene and J-gene trimming of TCR beta chains, and an independent cohort replicated the association. Broadly in line with IMGT annotations, most TCR beta V segments showed up in productive rearrangements about 87% or about 30% of the time in an earlier analysis of 450 to 750 of the donors. The classifier was reported to diagnose cytomegalovirus status with high specificity and sensitivity in both the original and validation cohorts. The authors suggested that the approach could potentially be generalized to other disease states and immunological phenotypes. For the cohort, immune exposure information was limited to CMV serostatus. In a later analysis, TCR association rates were found to vary across HLA loci, with the most associated TCRs seen for DRB1 alleles and the fewest for HLA-C alleles. According to a later analysis, most CMV-associated TCR beta chains appeared to be HLA-restricted, and the HLA associations seemed to be driven largely by CMV exposure. In a later analysis, 16,951 TCR beta sequences were associated with specific HLA alleles at a false discovery rate of 0.05. HLA typing was unavailable for some donors at each locus, so association tests used only the typed subset. In the study, 150 to 200 TCR beta chains were listed as associated with cytomegalovirus. A few of the identified cytomegalovirus-associated TCR beta chains were confirmed in vitro to be specific for cytomegalovirus antigens. Some IMGT-functional V segments, including TRBV6-2 and TRBV6-3, could not be told apart with the 87-base-pair reads, so those segments were excluded. According to a later genetic analysis, donors in an Asian-associated ancestry cluster had fewer N-insertions in productive TCRs than the roughly 660-donor mean. Compared with equally common non-associated chains, HLA-associated TCR beta chains in a later analysis were more clonally expanded and had lower generation probabilities. The sequencing pipeline was judged likely to have produced a cluster of highly shared sequence variants as a technical artifact. A further reported finding was that TCR beta sequences accurately predicted the HLA-A and HLA-B alleles for most subjects in the first cohort. Most TCR sequences were observed very rarely across donors, whereas some public TCRs were present in many individuals. This cohort had only TCR beta chains sequenced, and the lack of alpha or paired-chain data limited which features could be detected. Because counts were too low, seventeen rarely observed V segments, including chromosome 9 orphons, were excluded from the earlier analysis of 587 of the donors.

The cohort was made up of approximately 670 healthy bone marrow donors. All cohort members were sampled while nominally healthy, although unrecorded immune exposures were likely present. The donor tested CMV seropositive and was one of the 289 seropositive cohort members. A peripheral blood sample was collected from each donor, and TCR beta sequencing was performed on peripheral blood mononuclear cells. The Qiagen DNeasy Blood Extraction Kit was used to extract genomic DNA from the blood cell samples. This clone turned up a few times. Its binding antigen is unknown. No base quality information exists; no much larger clone differs at one position. According to the germline V gene, CDR1 reads MNHEY and CDR2 reads SVGAGI. Measured from the cysteine to the phenylalanine, the CDR3 is 15 residues long. CDR3 DNA is the only sequence kept; it has 45 bases, read in frame from the first base. Relative to germline, V is 0 bases shorter and J is 2 bases shorter, with 8 bases between their ends.

Library construction relied on the immunoSEQ multiplex PCR assay. For the multiplex PCR, a mixture combining 60 forward primers for TCR Vbeta segments and 13 reverse primers for TCR Jbeta segments was used. Amplification of the CDR3 region of rearranged TCR beta genes was performed with a multiplex PCR assay on genomic DNA. Amplified TCR beta libraries were sequenced as 87-base-pair reads on the Illumina HiSeq System. Per the source publication's procedure: In a later analysis, 70 million to 95 million unique TCR beta chains were counted across the roughly 700 repertoires, and roughly 11 million of these chains were shared by at least two donors. Raw reads were error-corrected and collapsed into unique sequences with a nearest-neighbor algorithm that merged closely related sequences to remove PCR and sequencing errors. CDR3 sequences were aligned to IMGT reference sequences to assign V, D and J gene segments. For a sequence to be retained, at least a six-nucleotide match to both a V gene segment and a J gene segment was required. A rearrangement was called productive if the CDR3 had no stop codons and remained in frame with V and J, and every other rearrangement was called non-productive. Following IMGT convention, CDR3 was defined as the stretch from the second conserved V-encoded cysteine up to the conserved J-encoded phenylalanine. Sequences without an unambiguous match to a single V gene segment were excluded from the earlier analysis of a few hundred of the donors. An earlier analysis of a few hundred of the donors called V segments functional above 56.7% productive rearrangements and segregating when the between-donor standard deviation exceeded 5%. A statistical classification framework was built for diagnosing cytomegalovirus status from the catalog of TCR beta chain sequences. In a later analysis, TCR nucleotide sequences were compared against IMGT/GENE-DB human TR gene sequences so that V and J genes could be assigned. Using the TCRdist pipeline, a later analysis assigned CDR3 sequences along with most-parsimonious VDJ recombination scenarios. In a later analysis, each TCR beta chain was defined by its CDR3 amino acid sequence together with its V-gene family, and reads without a unique V-gene family were excluded. In a later analysis, several hundred highly shared, low-generation-probability nucleotide sequences were removed to address suspected cross-contamination and a sequencing artifact. A later analysis calculated a clonal expansion index for each public chain from normalized within-repertoire ranks of inferred template counts. In a later analysis, generation probabilities were computed using a VDJ recombination model fitted to out-of-frame rearrangements, and the results were checked against IGoR. Hypergeometric tests were used in a later analysis to score TCR-TCR, TCR-HLA and TCR-CMV co-occurrence, with a repertoire-size bias correction applied to the TCR pairs. In a later analysis, false discovery rates were estimated by permuting HLA or CMV assignments 20 times. In a later analysis, co-occurring TCRs were grouped with DBSCAN, and TCRdist sequence similarity was added when clustering was performed within HLA-allele-positive subsets. Co-occurrence clustering excluded repertoires with fewer than 30,000 or more than 120,000 public chains, plus five with anomalous nucleotide sharing. TCRdb retrieved this table from immuneACCESS and kept in-frame rearrangements only. Not all clones are present; in checked studies, unresolved V genes account for under half, and no reason is known for the remainder. The V and J calls and clone size were taken over from that table, and D and trimming were inferred from the DNA. Within this sample are over 110,000 clones, with about four fifths of them counted one time only. The top ten constitute less than 3% of the sample.

The material sequenced was PBMCs. The sequence came from a woman younger than 30 in good health and CMV-seropositive. The chain couples TRBV6-5 to TRBJ1-3; the D gene is not confidently resolved. The sequenced DNA is TGTGCCAGCAGTTACTCCCTTGACACTGGAAACACCATATATTTT. Protein translation: CASSYSLDTGNTIYF.